The T cell receptor (beta chain) under discussion was sequenced for a study of human T cells and chemical hapten exposure. The CDR3 consists of 13 residues. The germline V gene has CDR1 SEHNR and CDR2 FQNEAQ (reference sequence). This clonotype was counted once. A much larger clone differs by one base, so this may be a read error. The time point denotes: patch test 1, 2 weeks after DPC sensitization. Sample treatment: therapeutic diphenylcyclopropenone sensitization with weekly scalp DPC. Suited to DPC and affected by alopecia, the donors ranged from 18 to 70 years old. TCRdb re-called the RACE reads through MiXCR, storing one row per CDR3 protein. The table lists roughly 70,000 distinct CDR3 sequences, approximately 9.8% of them singletons.

This sample comprised whole blood, obtained in connection with sensitization to the hapten diphenylcyclopropenone (DPC). The clonotype originates from a woman between 40 and 55 years old with alopecia areata. Some clones in this sample may be carry-over from other donors' samples. This chain uses TRBV7-9 with TRBJ2-3, with 9 nucleotides matching TRBD2. The CDR3 region has the DNA TGTACCAGCAGCCCCGCGGGGGGGTATACGCAGTATTTT. Protein product: CTSSPAGGYTQYF.